These 24 T cell receptor beta chains came from one sample sequenced in a study of shared clonotypes between healthy human individuals. Clones were sequenced by immunoSEQ multiplex PCR, and TCRdb holds only the in-frame ones, with some missing. The sample has some 740,000 clones; 80% to 95% are singletons. CD8 cells classed as naive were CD45RO-negative and positively selected for CCR7, excluding terminally differentiated effector memory CD45RA+ cells. Sequences were obtained from naive CD8+ T cells sorted from blood. The receptors derive from a man aged 25 to 40 in good health.

This chain uses TRBV5-4 with TRBJ2-7; D is unclear. This CDR3 spans 14 amino acids. V was pared by 1 base and J by 1 base, with 9 bases between. The germline gives CDR1 SGHNT, CDR2 YYREEE (reference sequence). CDR3 region: CASSLSVGSYEQYF. CDR3 bases: TGTGCCAGCAGCTTGTCCGTGGGGTCCTACGAGCAGTACTTC.

The chain links TRBV19 to TRBJ1-3; D is ambiguous. The V gene lost 2 bases and the J gene lost 8 bases, with 10 bases spanning the gap. CDR1 and CDR2 (germline): LNHDA, SQIVND (reference sequence). This CDR3 is built from 13 residues. The CDR3 bases are TGTGCCAGTAGTATACAACCATGGGACACCATATATTTT. This encodes CASSIQPWDTIYF. The variable domain in full, with the rest retrieved from reference TRBV19 and TRBJ1-3, is DGGITQSPKYLFRKEGQNVTLSCEQNLNHDAMYWYRQDPGQGLRLIYYSQIVNDFQKGDIAEGYSVSREKKESFPLTVTSAQKNPTAFYLCASSIQPWDTIYFGEGSWLTVV.

The chain joins TRBV15 to TRBJ2-1; maybe TRBD2 (6 bases). V dropped 9 bases and J dropped 8 bases, with 17 bases sitting between them. In germline, CDR1 is LNHNV, CDR2 YYDKDF (reference sequence). The CDR3 runs to 13 residues. CDR3 in DNA: TGTGCCACGGGGGGTAGGGCTTTCGATGAGCAGTTCTTC. Amino acid sequence: CATGGRAFDEQFF.

The chain links TRBV27 to TRBJ2-7, with D hard to call. V dropped 3 bases and J dropped 2 bases, with 8 bases sitting between them. Germline V gives CDR1 MNHEY, CDR2 SMNVEV (reference sequence). The CDR3 sequence is 13 residues long. In nucleotides, the CDR3 is TGTGCCAGCAGTTTTGGCGTCCCCTACGAGCAGTACTTC. Translation gives CASSFGVPYEQYF.

CDR3 amino acids: CASSFLTVLGRVEDTQYF. The DNA for the CDR3 is TGTGCCAGCAGTTTCCTCACGGTTCTAGGCAGGGTAGAAGATACGCAGTATTTT. The genes are TRBV27 and TRBJ2-3, with D possibly matching TRBD1 (5 bases). V lost 3 bases, J lost 5 bases, and 24 bases lay in between. This CDR3 is 18 amino acids long. CDR1 is MNHEY, CDR2 SMNVEV, per germline (reference sequence).

V and J are TRBV28 and TRBJ2-7, with D possibly being TRBD1 (6 bases). Trimming took 6 bases from V and 2 from J, leaving 20 bases between them. This CDR3 region has 16 residues. Germline assignment: CDR1 MDHEN and CDR2 SYDVKM. The chain's CDR3 is CASSYRHRVGAYEQYF. The CDR3 DNA is TGTGCCAGCAGCTACCGTCACAGGGTGGGTGCCTACGAGCAGTACTTC.

The genes are TRBV28 and TRBJ1-5, with unresolved D. CDR1 and CDR2 (germline): MDHEN, SYDVKM. The CDR3 totals 14 residues. V dropped 1 base and J dropped 4 bases, with 8 bases sitting between them. CDR3 in DNA: TGTGCCAGCAGTTTATCTCTGGGAAATCAGCCCCAGCATTTT. This translates into CASSLSLGNQPQHF.

The chain joins TRBV27 to TRBJ1-1; D is perhaps TRBD1 (5 bases). CDR3 length: 14 residues. Deletions cut 2 bases from V and 4 bases from J, with 11 bases between. The germline V gene encodes CDR1 MNHEY and CDR2 SMNVEV (reference sequence). The CDR3 loop is CASSLRVGGTEAFF. For the CDR3, the DNA is TGTGCCAGCAGTTTACGAGTTGGGGGCACTGAAGCTTTCTTT.

This chain links TRBV9 with TRBJ2-1, with D unclear. The CDR3 has 12 residues. Germline V lookup: CDR1 SGDLS, CDR2 YYNGEE. Trimming removed 3 bases at V and 10 bases at J, with 11 bases between. CDR3 residues: CASSGGLGEQFF. The CDR3 bases are TGTGCCAGCAGCGGCGGATTGGGAGAGCAGTTCTTC. Full variable domain (missing parts from reference TRBV9 and TRBJ2-1): DSGVTQTPKHLITATGQRVTLRCSPRSGDLSVYWYQQSLDQGLQFLIQYYNGEERAKGNILERFSAQQFPDLHSELNLSSLELGDSALYFCASSGGLGEQFFGPGTRLTVL.

The table lists this clone with a count of one. Sequence at one end of the junction differs from germline and may be a read error. The chain recombines TRBV27 with TRBJ1-5, with D uncertain. CDR1 and CDR2 from the germline V gene are MNHEY and SMNVEV (reference sequence). The CDR3 length is 14 residues. The CDR3 DNA reads TGTGCCAGCAGTTTATTGGGTAGCAGTCAGCCCCAGCATTTT. This codes for CASSLLGSSQPQHF.

The chain links TRBV5-6 to TRBJ2-3; D ambiguous. CDR1 is SGHDT, CDR2 YYEEEE, per germline. Trimming pared 0 bases from V and 0 bases from J, leaving 11 bases between. The CDR3 loop spans 16 amino acids. CDR3: CASSLETAGSTDTQYF. DNA of the CDR3: TGTGCCAGCAGCTTGGAAACGGCAGGAAGCACAGATACGCAGTATTTT.

The chain joins TRBV28 to TRBJ2-1; D possibly corresponds to TRBD1 (6 bases). Germline V CDR1 and CDR2: MDHEN, SYDVKM. This CDR3 is built from 15 residues. V lost 4 bases and J lost 6, with 16 bases in between. The CDR3 is CASSWTVKAGNEQFF. The CDR3 DNA is TGTGCCAGCAGTTGGACAGTTAAGGCAGGCAATGAGCAGTTCTTC.

This chain connects TRBV4-3 to TRBJ2-7; 9 bases match TRBD2. CDR3 length: 13 amino acids. Germline lookup yields CDR1 LGHNA and CDR2 YSLEER. V shed 6 bases and J 5 bases; nucleotides not matched to a gene: 5. CDR3 in DNA: TGCGCCAGCAGGGGGACTAGCAGCAACGAGCAGTACTTC. This sequence encodes CASRGTSSNEQYF.

The chain employs TRBV25-1 and TRBJ2-7; TRBD1 agrees at 7 bases. J was trimmed by 4 bases and V by 5 bases; bases with no gene match: 14. CDR3 length equals 16 residues. From germline, CDR1 is MGHDK and CDR2 SYGVNS. The CDR3 spells CASSRTTGQRPYEQYF. CDR3 DNA: TGTGCCAGCAGTAGAACAACGGGACAGAGACCTTACGAGCAGTACTTC.

Details on this clone: Other DNA sequences within the sample encode an identical CDR3. The J gene is TRBJ2-1, the V gene TRBV2; 11 bases map to TRBD2. Germline lookup yields CDR1 SNHLY and CDR2 FYNNEI. The CDR3 totals 16 residues. Trimming took 3 bases from V and 2 from J; bases not matched to a gene: 3. The CDR3 coding sequence is TGTGCCAGCAGTGATCTAGCGGGAGGCCCCTACAATGAGCAGTTCTTC. This sequence encodes CASSDLAGGPYNEQFF.

The J gene is TRBJ2-2, the V gene TRBV11-3; D remains unclear. CDR3 length: 12 residues. Germline V gene data show CDR1 as SGHNT and CDR2 as YENEEA. Trimming removed 3 bases at V and 3 bases at J, with 2 bases between. The CDR3 DNA reads TGTGCCAGCAGCTTTGACACCGGGGAGCTGTTTTTT. It specifies CASSFDTGELFF.

Only one count was recorded for this clone. The chain joins TRBV6-1 to TRBJ1-3; no reliable D call. This CDR3 contains 14 residues. CDR1 MNHNS and CDR2 SASEGT come from the germline V gene. V lost 7 bases, J lost 3 bases, and 13 bases lay in between. CDR3 region: CASTARGYGNTIYF. The CDR3 nucleotides read TGTGCCAGCACCGCTCGGGGTTATGGAAACACCATATATTTT.

The genes are TRBV7-9 and TRBJ2-7; TRBD2 agrees at 9 bases. This CDR3 comprises 14 residues. Trimming at V came to 6 bases and at J to 3 bases, leaving 6 bases not matched to a gene. Germline CDR1 is SEHNR and CDR2 is FQNEAQ (reference sequence). This CDR3 reads CASSGTSSLYEQYF. The CDR3 DNA sequence: TGTGCCAGCAGTGGGACTAGCTCCCTCTACGAGCAGTACTTC.

The CDR3 spells CASSNPGYEQYF. In nucleotides, the CDR3 is TGTGCCAGCAGTAATCCAGGGTACGAGCAGTACTTC. The chain is built from TRBV6-5 and TRBJ2-7; D is possibly TRBD1 (5 bases). Trimming cost V 5 bases and J 4 bases, with 9 bases left between them. The germline gives CDR1 MNHEY, CDR2 SVGAGI. This CDR3 comprises 12 residues.

This clone was seen once. The genes are TRBV6-5 and TRBJ1-2; D is unresolved. The CDR3 consists of 13 residues. CDR1 is MNHEY and CDR2 is SVGAGI in the germline V gene. Between the trimmed V and J ends, which lost 1 base and 4 bases, there was a span of 7 bases. CDR3 protein: CASSYFDGYGYTF. The CDR3 DNA reads TGTGCCAGCAGTTACTTCGATGGCTATGGCTACACCTTC.

The V call is TRBV4-3, the J call TRBJ1-2; D uncertain. Per the germline V gene, CDR1 is LGHNA and CDR2 is YSLEER. The ends were cut back, 0 bases at V and 0 bases at J, with 11 bases in the middle. This CDR3 contains 16 residues. The CDR3 nucleotides are TGCGCCAGCAGCCAAGAACCGGGAGCGTCTAACTATGGCTACACCTTC. Translation gives CASSQEPGASNYGYTF.

This chain joins TRBV5-4 and TRBJ2-3; D is uncertain. Germline V gives CDR1 SGHNT, CDR2 YYREEE (reference sequence). V was cut by 2 bases and J by 0 bases, with 13 bases left in between. CDR3 length: 16 residues. The CDR3, as DNA: TGTGCCAGCAGCTTTGAACGCCTGTGGAGCACAGATACGCAGTATTTT. This gives the protein CASSFERLWSTDTQYF.

The chain recombines TRBV7-8 with TRBJ1-1, with 8 bases that match TRBD1. This CDR3 is built from 19 residues. J lost 4 bases, V lost 4 bases, and 20 bases had no gene match. The V gene's germline CDR1 is SGHVS and CDR2 FQNEAQ. CDR3 region: CASSSKLGQGSWVGTEAFF. The CDR3 DNA sequence: TGTGCCAGCAGCTCAAAACTCGGACAGGGAAGCTGGGTTGGCACTGAAGCTTTCTTT.

This chain links TRBV9 with TRBJ2-3; 13 bases line up with TRBD2. With V trimmed by 3 bases and J by 6 bases, 13 bases remained unmatched. The CDR3 has 18 amino acids. Germline V gene sequence: CDR1 SGDLS, CDR2 YYNGEE. In nucleotides, the CDR3 is TGTGCCAGCAGCGGGGACCTTTTGACTAGCGGGAGGATGGATACGCAGTATTTT. It codes for CASSGDLLTSGRMDTQYF.